Each of the 26 T cell receptor beta chains below was sequenced from the same sample in a study of tissue T cells after allogeneic stem cell transplantation. TCRdb's table, derived via immunoSEQ multiplex PCR, lists solely in-frame clones and lacks some. The table shows about 3,000 clones, with about 50% occurring only once. Noted time point: mouse harvest day 14 after allogeneic transplant. Mouse grafts combined 10^7 T-cell-depleted bone marrow cells with 10^6 splenic CD5+ T cells. The sample taken for sequencing was gut tissue. These receptors were taken from a female BALB/c mouse given C57BL/6 T cells with graft-versus-host disease after an allogeneic hematopoietic cell transplant.

This clone was observed a handful of times. Gene labels here are mouse ones. The CDR3 end lies 1 residue beyond the end of the read and is filled in from the germline J gene. The genes are TRBV3 and TRBJ2-7; 12 bases align to TRBD2. There are 14 residues in the CDR3. The V and J ends lost 5 bases and 5 bases, in that order; junction bases with no gene match: 4. CDR1 and CDR2 from the germline V gene are SNHLY and FYNGKV (reference sequence). The sequenced CDR3 bases are TGTGCCAGCAGCCACCGGGACTGGGGGGATGAACAGTAC. Its protein is CASSHRDWGDEQY. The CDR3 as a whole reads CASSHRDWGDEQYF.

The sample holds one count of this clone. Here the gene names and germline are mouse. The sequenced fragment ends 1 residue before the CDR3 boundary, so the rest is inferred from the germline J gene. The V and J genes are TRBV13-1 and TRBJ1-6; D is undetermined. TRBJ1-6 is identified as an open reading frame with a role that is uncertain. The CDR3 is made up of 13 amino acids. Germline values: CDR1 NSHNY, CDR2 SYGAGN. With 1 base removed from V and 7 bases from J, the gap between germline ends came to 6 bases. The DNA read from the CDR3 is TGTGCCAGCAGTGATCTGGGGAATTCGCCCCTCTAC. Its translation: CASSDLGNSPLY. The whole CDR3 is CASSDLGNSPLYF.

Comment on this clone: Gene names are mouse gene names. The read terminates 1 residue before the CDR3 end, so the remaining end is supplied by the germline J gene. The J gene is TRBJ2-1, the V gene TRBV26; 9 positions agree with TRBD1. Germline V gives CDR1 KGHPV, CDR2 FQNQEV (reference sequence). The CDR3 sequence is 13 residues long. V lost 4 bases and J lost 5; bases outside the gene matches: 0. The CDR3: CASSRDRDAEQFF. The covered CDR3 bases are TGTGCCAGCAGTCGGGACAGGGATGCTGAGCAGTTC.

On this clone: Any gene name here is a mouse gene name. With the read ending 1 residue before the CDR3 end, the germline J gene is used to fill in that end. This chain joins TRBV12-1 and TRBJ1-1; possible D gene TRBD1, 5 bases. Looked up from germline, CDR1 is SGHSN and CDR2 is HYEKVE. The CDR3 is made up of 13 amino acids. Trimming took off 2 bases at V and 0 bases at J, with 6 bases between the two ends. The CDR3 sequence: CASSQQANTEVFF. The part of the CDR3 DNA that was read is TGTGCCAGCTCTCAACAGGCAAACACAGAAGTCTTC.

With regard to this clone: These gene names are mouse names. Read data end 1 residue before the CDR3 end; the end is taken from the germline J gene. The rearrangement joins TRBV2 to TRBJ1-2; no definite D call. Trimming pared 0 bases from V and 3 bases from J, leaving 5 bases between. There are 13 residues in the CDR3. The V gene's germline CDR1 is LGHNA and CDR2 YSYQKL. The CDR3 loop reads CASSQEWDSDYTF. CDR3 DNA, as far as it was read: TGTGCCAGCAGCCAAGAATGGGACTCCGACTACACC.

On this clone: Germline and genes here are mouse. The read ends 1 residue early relative to the CDR3; the germline J gene fills the gap. This chain links TRBV20 with TRBJ2-2, with no clear D. V dropped 3 bases and J dropped 2 bases, with 7 bases sitting between them. The CDR3 is 13 residues long. Germline lookup yields CDR1 GFQATS and CDR2 STVNSAI. The part of the CDR3 DNA that was read is TGTGGTGCTAGTACGGGGAACACCGGGCAGCTCTAC. It encodes CGASTGNTGQLY. The entire CDR3 sequence reads CGASTGNTGQLYF.

On this clone: Gene labels here are mouse ones. The CDR3 end is not reached by the read, which stops 1 residue before it; the germline J gene fills it in. The V gene is TRBV13-2, the J gene TRBJ2-2; D is unclear. From germline, CDR1 is NNHNN and CDR2 SYGAGS (reference sequence). This CDR3 region has 16 residues. The V and J ends lost 0 bases and 13 bases respectively, with 22 bases between them. The part of the CDR3 DNA that was read is TGTGCCAGCGGTGATGCAGGAGCAAATTCTGGAAATACGCTCTAC. Its translation is CASGDAGANSGNTLY. In full, the CDR3 reads CASGDAGANSGNTLYF.

Points on this clone: Germline and genes here are mouse. The covered CDR3 bases are TGTGCCAGCAGTGCCGGACGGAACACAGAAGTCTTC. Its translation is CASSAGRNTEVF. The whole CDR3 reads CASSAGRNTEVFF. The gene calls are TRBV26 and TRBJ1-1; D not resolved. The CDR3 goes on 1 residue after the read ends, and that part is filled in from the germline J gene. Between the trimmed V and J ends, which lost 5 bases and 1 base, there was a span of 8 bases. This CDR3 contains 13 residues. In germline, CDR1 is KGHPV, CDR2 FQNQEV (reference sequence). The entire variable domain, with the rest obtained from reference TRBV26 and TRBJ1-1, is as follows: NSKVIQTPRYLVKGQGQKAKMRCIPEKGHPVVFWYQQNKNNEFKFLINFQNQEVLQQIDMTEKRFSAECPSNSPCSLEIQSSEAGDSALYLCASSAGRNTEVFFGKGTRLTVV.

Regarding this clone: All gene names here are mouse names. The missing CDR3 end, 1 residue past where the read stops, is filled in from the germline J gene. The J gene is TRBJ2-1, the V gene TRBV13-2; 13 bases align to TRBD2. CDR3 length equals 19 residues. V lost 0 bases to trimming and J lost 0 bases; unmatched junction nucleotides: 6. The germline CDR1 and CDR2 sequences are NNHNN and SYGAGS (reference sequence). This chain's CDR3 is CASGDARDWGGYNYAEQFF. Partial CDR3 DNA: TGTGCCAGCGGTGATGCTCGGGACTGGGGGGGATATAACTATGCTGAGCAGTTC.

This clone has only a few counts. Gene labels here are mouse ones. The read terminates 1 residue before the CDR3 end, so the remaining end is supplied by the germline J gene. The J gene is TRBJ1-5, the V gene TRBV2; TRBD1 matches at 9 bases. The trim removed 8 bases at V and 5 bases at J, leaving 4 bases unmatched. Germline CDR1 LGHNA, CDR2 YSYQKL. The CDR3 has 13 amino acids. Partial CDR3 DNA: TGTGCCAGCGCCCGGGACAGGGACCAGGCTCCGCTT. Translation gives CASARDRDQAPL. The whole CDR3 protein reads CASARDRDQAPLF. The full variable domain, with the rest looked up from reference TRBV2 and TRBJ1-5, is DPKIIQKPKYLVAVTGSEKILICEQYLGHNAMYWYRQSAKKPLEFMFSYSYQKLMDNQTASSRFQPQSSKKNHLDLQITALKPDDSATYFCASARDRDQAPLFGEGTRLSVL.

Comments on this clone: Gene names and germline refer to mouse. The DNA ends 1 residue before the CDR3 does, and the rest of the CDR3 is filled in from the germline J gene. V is TRBV13-2 and J is TRBJ2-1; TRBD1 might be the D (5 bases). V lost 3 bases and J 7 bases, leaving 8 bases between the germline ends. The CDR3 runs 12 residues. Germline loops: CDR1 NNHNN, CDR2 SYGAGS (reference sequence). The CDR3 region is CASGAGRAEQFF. The CDR3 DNA, read in part, is TGTGCCAGCGGTGCAGGGAGGGCTGAGCAGTTC.

This clone was detected a few times. Gene names follow the mouse nomenclature. CDR3 residues: CASSLDPPNQAPLF. The sequenced CDR3 bases are TGTGCCAGCTCTCTCGATCCACCTAACCAGGCTCCGCTT. The gene calls are TRBV12-2 and TRBJ1-5; D unresolved. The read ends 1 residue shy of where the CDR3 ends; the end is completed using the germline J gene. Germline values: CDR1 SGHLS, CDR2 HYDKME. The CDR3 contains 14 residues. The V end lost 0 bases, the J end lost 4 bases, and 9 bases lay between the germline ends. The full variable domain, rest sourced from reference TRBV12-2 and TRBJ1-5, is NSGVVQSPRYIIKGKGERSILKCIPISGHLSVAWYQQTQGQELKFFIQHYDKMERDKGNLPSRFSVQQFDDYHSEMNMSALELEDSAVYFCASSLDPPNQAPLFGEGTRLSVL.

This clone was seen a handful of times. The listed genes are named as in mouse. The CDR3 end is not reached by the read, which stops 1 residue before it; the germline J gene fills it in. The chain employs TRBV13-2 and TRBJ2-2; D might be TRBD2 (7 bases). V was pared by 0 bases and J by 3 bases, with 12 bases between. Germline V gene data show CDR1 as NNHNN and CDR2 as SYGAGS (reference sequence). CDR3 length: 16 residues. The CDR3 loop reads CASGDAWGAHTGQLYF. CDR3 DNA, as far as it was read: TGTGCCAGCGGTGATGCTTGGGGGGCCCACACCGGGCAGCTCTAC.

In regard to this clone: The genes are named according to mouse. The read is 1 residue too short to cover the CDR3 end, so that end is filled in from the germline J gene. This chain joins TRBV26 and TRBJ2-7; 8 nucleotides match TRBD1. The germline V gene has CDR1 KGHPV and CDR2 FQNQEV (reference sequence). With 3 bases clipped from V and 0 bases from J, the junction kept 4 bases outside the gene matches. This CDR3 has 15 amino acids. The CDR3 here is CASSLGTGPSYEQYF. CDR3 DNA, as far as it was read: TGTGCCAGCAGTCTCGGGACAGGTCCCTCCTATGAACAGTAC.

On this clone itself: Genes and germline are mouse. The CDR3 DNA, read in part, is TGTGCCAGCTCTCTCGATTGGGGGGTCTATGAACAGTAC. Its protein product is CASSLDWGVYEQY. The whole CDR3 protein is CASSLDWGVYEQYF. The V call is TRBV12-2, the J call TRBJ2-7; 7 bases fit TRBD2. The observed sequence ends 1 residue before the CDR3 terminus, with the missing tail filled in from the germline J gene. The V gene end was trimmed by 0 bases and the J gene end by 3 bases; junction bases not matched to a gene: 4. Germline lookup yields CDR1 SGHLS and CDR2 HYDKME. The CDR3 contains 14 residues.

Turning to this clone: All gene names here are mouse names. The DNA read from the CDR3 is TGTGCCAGCAGCGGCATAGACACCCAGTAC. It encodes CASSGIDTQY. The CDR3 in its entirety is CASSGIDTQYF. The gene calls are TRBV3 and TRBJ2-5; D remains ambiguous. The read gets to within 1 residue of the CDR3 end, and the germline J gene fills in the rest. The V and J ends lost 5 bases and 5 bases respectively, with 5 bases between them. The CDR3 is made up of 11 amino acids. Per the germline V gene, CDR1 is SNHLY and CDR2 is FYNGKV (reference sequence).

With regard to this clone: Gene names follow the mouse nomenclature. The CDR3 is cut off 1 residue early in the read; its end comes from the germline J gene. This rearrangement joins TRBV3 to TRBJ1-4; 11 positions match TRBD1. The CDR3 sequence is 15 residues long. V shed 5 bases and J 7 bases; nucleotides not matched to a gene: 6. Germline CDR1 SNHLY, CDR2 FYNGKV (reference sequence). Partial CDR3 DNA: TGTGCCAGCAGCCCGGACAGGGGGCGCACCGAAAGATTATTT. Amino acid sequence: CASSPDRGRTERLF. The whole CDR3 sequence reads CASSPDRGRTERLFF.

This clone has only a few counts. Germline and genes: mouse. The CDR3 is cut off 1 residue early in the read; its end comes from the germline J gene. This chain uses TRBV3 with TRBJ1-5, with 9 nucleotides matching TRBD1. Germline lookup yields CDR1 SNHLY and CDR2 FYNGKV (reference sequence). The J segment lost 3 bases and the V segment lost 6 bases, leaving 0 bases of the junction unmatched. The CDR3 contains 13 residues. CDR3 amino acids: CASRDRGNQAPLF. CDR3 DNA (partial): TGTGCCAGCAGGGACAGGGGCAACCAGGCTCCGCTT.

In the case of this clone: Gene names and germline refer to mouse. The CDR3 end lies 1 residue beyond the end of the read and is filled in from the germline J gene. J is TRBJ2-1 and V is TRBV3; D may be TRBD1 (6 bases). Trimming stripped 5 bases from V and 1 base from J, with 12 bases between. Germline V gene sequence: CDR1 SNHLY, CDR2 FYNGKV (reference sequence). This CDR3 is built from 15 residues. CDR3 sequence reads: CASSQPGHNYAEQFF. The CDR3 bases that were read are TGTGCCAGCAGCCAGCCGGGACACAACTATGCTGAGCAGTTC.

On this clone: The gene symbols are mouse symbols. The observed sequence ends 1 residue before the CDR3 terminus, with the missing tail filled in from the germline J gene. The V call is TRBV26, the J call TRBJ2-5, with TRBD1 matching over 7 bases. CDR3 size: 13 residues. J gave up 4 bases and V 4 bases, and 2 bases lay outside the gene matches. The V gene's germline CDR1 is KGHPV and CDR2 FQNQEV (reference sequence). The covered CDR3 bases are TGTGCCAGCAGTCCGGGACAGAAAGACACCCAGTAC. Its translation is CASSPGQKDTQY. From start to end, the CDR3 is CASSPGQKDTQYF. Based on the CDR3 plus reference TRBV26 and TRBJ2-5, the full variable domain is NSKVIQTPRYLVKGQGQKAKMRCIPEKGHPVVFWYQQNKNNEFKFLINFQNQEVLQQIDMTEKRFSAECPSNSPCSLEIQSSEAGDSALYLCASSPGQKDTQYFGPGTRLLVL.

This clone has just a few counts. The gene names here belong to mouse. The sequenced CDR3 bases are TGCTCCAGCAGTCAATCGTTGGGGGGGCGCTATGCTGAGCAGTTC. Encoded protein: CSSSQSLGGRYAEQF. The entire CDR3 sequence reads CSSSQSLGGRYAEQFF. The chain uses TRBV23 and TRBJ2-1; TRBD2, as called in the table, went unchecked against the DNA. The CDR3 is cut off 1 residue early in the read; its end comes from the germline J gene. The CDR3 sequence is 16 residues long. Germline CDR1 reads KGHTA; CDR2 reads FQNQQP.

This clone was picked up one time. Genes and germline are mouse. This CDR3 reads CASSLRRNTEVFF. Incomplete CDR3 DNA: TGTGCCAGCAGTCTCCGCAGAAACACAGAAGTCTTC. This chain joins TRBV26 and TRBJ1-1; D not certain. The sequence runs out 1 residue before the end of the CDR3; the remainder is reconstructed from the germline J gene. The germline gives CDR1 KGHPV, CDR2 FQNQEV (reference sequence). The CDR3 sequence is 13 residues long. The V end lost 3 bases, the J end lost 1 base, and 6 bases lay between the germline ends.

Comments on this clone: Gene names refer to mouse genes. The read is 1 residue too short to cover the CDR3 end, so that end is filled in from the germline J gene. The rearrangement joins TRBV26 to TRBJ1-2; weak D call: TRBD1 (5 bases). Trimming left V 2 bases short and J 4 bases short, with 11 bases between. Germline lookup yields CDR1 KGHPV and CDR2 FQNQEV (reference sequence). This CDR3 contains 14 residues. The DNA read from the CDR3 is TGTGCCAGCAGTCTGGACAGCCGGGGCTCCGACTACACC. Amino acid sequence: CASSLDSRGSDYT. In full, the CDR3 reads CASSLDSRGSDYTF.

As regards this clone: Mouse gene names and germline throughout. Read sequence stops 1 residue before the CDR3 end, and the germline J gene provides the missing end. The chain carries TRBV12-1 and TRBJ2-7; 13 bases map to TRBD2. Trimming cost V 1 base and J 7 bases; bases outside gene matches: 6. Germline CDR1 reads SGHSN; CDR2 reads HYEKVE. The CDR3 spans 15 residues. CDR3 loop: CASSLGLGGALEQYF. Partial CDR3 DNA: TGTGCCAGCTCTCTGGGACTGGGGGGGGCCCTGGAACAGTAC. Full variable domain (missing parts from reference TRBV12-1 and TRBJ2-7): DSGVVQSPRHIIKEKGGRSVLTCIPISGHSNVVWYQQTLGKELKFLIQHYEKVERDKGFLPSRFSVQQFDDYHSEMNMSALELEDSAMYFCASSLGLGGALEQYFGPGTRLTVL.

This clone was observed a few times. Mouse gene names apply. The read is 1 residue too short to cover the CDR3 end, so that end is filled in from the germline J gene. The rearrangement links TRBV3 to TRBJ2-7; 14 bases align to TRBD2. The CDR3 is 14 residues long. The germline gives CDR1 SNHLY, CDR2 FYNGKV (reference sequence). J lost 7 bases, V lost 5 bases, and 4 bases had no gene match. CDR3 residues: CASSTGLGGREQYF. CDR3 bases read: TGTGCCAGCAGCACGGGACTGGGGGGGCGAGAACAGTAC.

This clone was seen a few times. Germline and genes: mouse. The read stops 1 residue short of the end of the CDR3; the missing end is completed from the germline J gene. This sequence joins TRBV13-1 and TRBJ1-4, with a tentative D call TRBD1 (6 bases). Looked up from germline, CDR1 is NSHNY and CDR2 is SYGAGN. The CDR3 length is 14 residues. The V gene lost 3 bases and the J gene lost 2 bases, with 8 bases spanning the gap. The CDR3 bases that were read are TGTGCCAGCAGTGTACAGGGATCCAACGAAAGATTATTT. It encodes CASSVQGSNERLF. The CDR3 in full is CASSVQGSNERLFF.